The 30 T cell receptor beta chains in this list originate from one sample, sequenced in a study of T cells in localized non-small cell lung cancer. Assay: immunoSEQ multiplex PCR; the TCRdb copy retains only in-frame clones and omits some. The sample lists 25,000 or so clones, roughly 89% occurring once. Sample: peripheral blood, taken before any cancer treatment. Every receptor here comes from a male donor aged 60 or over with stage I lung adenocarcinoma.

The rearrangement uses TRBV6-5 and TRBJ2-3, with 7 bases matching TRBD2. V shed 2 bases and J 0 bases; nucleotides not matched to a gene: 2. The germline V gene has CDR1 MNHEY and CDR2 SVGAGI. The CDR3 extends over 15 amino acids. The chain's CDR3 is CASSYGSGSTDTQYF. The CDR3 coding sequence is TGTGCCAGCAGTTACGGTAGCGGGAGCACAGATACGCAGTATTTT.

V and J are TRBV18 and TRBJ1-2; D may be TRBD1 (6 bases). Germline V gives CDR1 KGHSH, CDR2 LQKENI. Trimming left V 0 bases short and J 8 bases short, with 13 bases between. The CDR3 contains 14 residues. The CDR3 nucleotides read TGTGCCAGCTCACCACCAACAGGGAAGGGCGGCTACACCTTC. Translation gives CASSPPTGKGGYTF.

The V gene is TRBV29-1, the J gene TRBJ2-5; D is unclear. CDR1 and CDR2 (germline): SQVTM, ANQGSEA. V lost 1 base, J lost 5 bases, and 5 bases lay in between. The CDR3 sequence is 11 residues long. DNA of the CDR3: TGCAGCGTTGAAGCGTACGAGACCCAGTACTTC. This gives the protein CSVEAYETQYF.

The chain carries TRBV7-2 and TRBJ2-1, with 10 bases aligning to TRBD2. Germline CDR1 and CDR2: SGHTA and FQGNSA. Trimming cost V 7 bases and J 4 bases; bases outside gene matches: 7. CDR3 length: 15 residues. CDR3 nucleotide sequence: TGTGCCAGCACCTGGACTAGCGGAGTATACAATGAGCAGTTCTTC. Its protein is CASTWTSGVYNEQFF.

This clone was recorded once. The chain uses TRBV5-8 and TRBJ2-7, with D possibly TRBD2 on 5 matching bases. With 1 base removed from V and 4 bases from J, the gap between germline ends came to 12 bases. This CDR3 comprises 14 residues. Germline-derived CDR1 and CDR2 are SGHTS and YDEGEE. The chain's CDR3 is CASSLTGRGYEQYF. As DNA, the CDR3 is TGTGCCAGCAGCTTGACGGGGAGAGGGTACGAGCAGTACTTC.

The chain combines TRBV30 with TRBJ1-5, with TRBD1 as a possible D gene (5 bases). Per the germline V gene, CDR1 is GTSNPN and CDR2 is SVGIG (reference sequence). The CDR3 runs 13 residues. Between the trimmed V and J ends, which lost 7 bases and 4 bases, there was a span of 14 bases. CDR3 nucleotide sequence: TGTGCCTCCTCGGGGGGTGTGAATCAGCCCCAGCATTTT. This gives the protein CASSGGVNQPQHF.

This sequence joins TRBV7-2 and TRBJ2-2; maybe TRBD1 (6 bases). The CDR3 extends over 17 amino acids. V gave up 5 bases and J gave up 2 bases, with 18 bases separating them. The germline V gene encodes CDR1 SGHTA and CDR2 FQGNSA. CDR3 DNA sequence: TGTGCCAGCAGCCAGCCACTACAGGGAACAAACACCGGGGAGCTGTTTTTT. This sequence encodes CASSQPLQGTNTGELFF. The full variable domain, its missing parts supplied by reference TRBV7-2 and TRBJ2-2, is GAGVSQSPSNKVTEKGKDVELRCDPISGHTALYWYRQSLGQGLEFLIYFQGNSAPDKSGLPSDRFSAERTGGSVSTLTIQRTQQEDSAVYLCASSQPLQGTNTGELFFGEGSRLTVL.

The V call is TRBV6-5, the J call TRBJ1-1; D remains unclear. Trimming took off 1 base at V and 4 bases at J, with 10 bases between the two ends. Germline assignment: CDR1 MNHEY and CDR2 SVGAGI. The CDR3 length is 14 residues. The CDR3 nucleotides read TGTGCCAGCAGTTACTTCGAGGTTGGCACTGAAGCTTTCTTT. It specifies CASSYFEVGTEAFF.

The V and J genes are TRBV4-2 and TRBJ1-5, with 7 bases lining up with TRBD1. CDR1 is LGHNA and CDR2 is YNFKEQ in the germline V gene. CDR3 size: 18 residues. Unmatched junction bases numbered 13, after V lost 4 bases and J lost 1 base. CDR3 region: CASSLGTDTTWSNQPQHF. For the CDR3, the DNA is TGTGCCAGCAGCCTCGGGACAGATACTACGTGGAGCAATCAGCCCCAGCATTTT.

The chain uses TRBV2 and TRBJ1-4; the D gene is possibly TRBD1 (6 bases). Trimming cost V 11 bases and J 4 bases, with 17 bases left between them. The CDR3 is 14 amino acids. Germline CDR1 is SNHLY and CDR2 is FYNNEI. The CDR3 reads CARGGGQDNEKLFF. CDR3 sequence (DNA): TGTGCCCGAGGGGGGGGGCAGGATAATGAAAAACTGTTTTTT.

V and J are TRBV5-6 and TRBJ2-6; D tentatively fits TRBD1 or TRBD2 (5 bases each). The germline V gene encodes CDR1 SGHDT and CDR2 YYEEEE. V gave up 2 bases and J gave up 0 bases, with 12 bases separating them. This CDR3 is built from 17 residues. For the CDR3, the DNA is TGTGCCAGCAGCTTTCTTTCAGGGAGCTCTGGGGCCAACGTCCTGACTTTC. Protein product: CASSFLSGSSGANVLTF. The full variable domain, in which reference TRBV5-6 and TRBJ2-6 provide the parts outside the CDR3, is DAGVTQSPTHLIKTRGQQVTLRCSPKSGHDTVSWYQQALGQGPQFIFQYYEEEERQRGNFPDRFSGHQFPNYSSELNVNALLLGDSALYLCASSFLSGSSGANVLTFGAGSRLTVL.

The rearrangement uses TRBV7-2 and TRBJ1-6; weak D call: TRBD1 (6 bases). V was clipped by 1 base and J by 6 bases, with 13 bases between them. The length of the CDR3 is 16 residues. The germline V gene encodes CDR1 SGHTA and CDR2 FQGNSA. CDR3 residues: CASSLGRGAANSPLHF. The CDR3 DNA follows: TGTGCCAGCAGCTTAGGTCGGGGGGCTGCTAATTCACCCCTCCACTTT.

The rearrangement uses TRBV6-5 and TRBJ2-3; 7 bases map to TRBD1. V was clipped by 6 bases and J by 13 bases; unmatched bases: 10. CDR1 is MNHEY and CDR2 is SVGAGI in the germline V gene. The CDR3 spans 12 residues. CDR3 sequence (DNA): TGTGCCAGCAGCTCCCCGGGACAGCAAAAGTATTTT. This translates into CASSSPGQQKYF.

CDR3 bases: TGTGCCAGCAGTTTACAGGGGTCTACGGCGGAGACCCAGTACTTC. Protein: CASSLQGSTAETQYF. The V call is TRBV7-2, the J call TRBJ2-5; 7 bases line up with TRBD1. This CDR3 spans 15 amino acids. Unmatched junction bases numbered 12, after V lost 6 bases and J lost 5 bases. In germline, CDR1 is SGHTA, CDR2 FQGNSA.

The V and J genes are TRBV6-6 and TRBJ1-5; 7 nucleotides match TRBD1. The CDR3 contains 15 residues. J lost 9 bases, V lost 6 bases, and 14 bases had no gene match. CDR1 and CDR2 from the germline V gene are MNHNY and SVGAGI (reference sequence). This CDR3 is CASSRGGMGDWPQHF. CDR3 bases: TGTGCCAGCAGCAGGGGGGGCATGGGGGACTGGCCCCAGCATTTT.

This chain links TRBV27 with TRBJ1-5; TRBD1 matches 8 bases. CDR1 and CDR2 (germline): MNHEY, SMNVEV (reference sequence). The CDR3 totals 14 residues. J lost 7 bases, V lost 5 bases, and 7 bases had no gene match. In DNA, the CDR3 is TGTGCCAGCAGTACCCAGGGGGCTCGGCAGCCCCAGCATTTT. Protein: CASSTQGARQPQHF.

The chain recombines TRBV19 with TRBJ1-3; no firm D call. CDR3 length: 15 amino acids. Trimming shortened V by 4 bases and J by 2 bases, and 12 bases separated the two germline ends. Per the germline V gene, CDR1 is LNHDA and CDR2 is SQIVND (reference sequence). Here the CDR3 reads CASSRAAEPGNTIYF. CDR3 sequence (DNA): TGTGCCAGTAGTAGAGCGGCAGAGCCTGGAAACACCATATATTTT. Filled out from reference TRBV19 and TRBJ1-3, the complete variable domain reads DGGITQSPKYLFRKEGQNVTLSCEQNLNHDAMYWYRQDPGQGLRLIYYSQIVNDFQKGDIAEGYSVSREKKESFPLTVTSAQKNPTAFYLCASSRAAEPGNTIYFGEGSWLTVV.

The rearrangement links TRBV7-2 to TRBJ1-2, with D possibly TRBD1 on 5 matching bases. Trimming stripped 5 bases from V and 0 bases from J, with 13 bases between. CDR3 length: 15 amino acids. The germline V gene encodes CDR1 SGHTA and CDR2 FQGNSA. As DNA, the CDR3 is TGTGCCAGCAGCGTATCGCGGACAACTAACTATGGCTACACCTTC. Translated: CASSVSRTTNYGYTF.

This sequence joins TRBV2 and TRBJ1-5; 10 nucleotides match TRBD1. Germline CDR1 and CDR2: SNHLY and FYNNEI. This CDR3 has 15 amino acids. V shed 7 bases and J 6 bases; nucleotides not matched to a gene: 9. The CDR3 here is CASKRDRGISQPQHF. DNA of the CDR3: TGTGCCAGCAAACGGGACAGGGGAATCAGTCAGCCCCAGCATTTT. Supplemented by reference TRBV2 and TRBJ1-5, the full variable domain reads EPEVTQTPSHQVTQMGQEVILRCVPISNHLYFYWYRQILGQKVEFLVSFYNNEISEKSEIFDDQFSVERPDGSNFTLKIRSTKLEDSAMYFCASKRDRGISQPQHFGDGTRLSIL.

This clone appeared a single time. The chain couples TRBV11-2 to TRBJ2-5, with 10 bases aligning to TRBD1. The V segment lost 1 base and the J segment 3 bases; nucleotides outside the gene matches: 2. From germline, CDR1 is SGHAT and CDR2 FQNNGV. This CDR3 is built from 15 residues. CDR3 DNA: TGTGCCAGCAGCTTAGGGACAGGGGGTAAAGAGACCCAGTACTTC. Protein sequence: CASSLGTGGKETQYF. Supplemented by reference TRBV11-2 and TRBJ2-5, the full variable domain reads EAGVAQSPRYKIIEKRQSVAFWCNPISGHATLYWYQQILGQGPKLLIQFQNNGVVDDSQLPKDRFSAERLKGVDSTLKIQPAKLEDSAVYLCASSLGTGGKETQYFGPGTRLLVL.

This rearrangement joins TRBV19 to TRBJ1-1; no definite D call. Trimming shortened V by 5 bases and J by 5 bases, and 15 bases separated the two germline ends. The CDR3 sequence is 14 residues long. From germline, CDR1 is LNHDA and CDR2 SQIVND (reference sequence). The chain's CDR3 is CASSWVERATEAFF. The CDR3 coding sequence is TGTGCCAGTAGTTGGGTTGAGAGGGCGACTGAAGCTTTCTTT.

The J gene is TRBJ2-7, the V gene TRBV5-8; unclear D gene. The CDR3 sequence is 14 residues long. CDR1 SGHTS and CDR2 YDEGEE come from the germline V gene. V dropped 0 bases and J dropped 0 bases, with 7 bases sitting between them. The CDR3 spells CASSLDGNSYEQYF. The CDR3 bases are TGTGCCAGCAGCTTGGACGGTAACTCCTACGAGCAGTACTTC.

The chain couples TRBV6-5 to TRBJ1-1; D gene ambiguous. Deletions cut 2 bases from V and 1 base from J, with 5 bases between. Germline CDR1 is MNHEY and CDR2 is SVGAGI. The CDR3 is made up of 13 amino acids. CDR3 sequence reads: CASSYKGNTEAFF. The CDR3 DNA reads TGTGCCAGCAGTTACAAAGGGAACACTGAAGCTTTCTTT.

The J gene is TRBJ2-7, the V gene TRBV5-8, with 8 bases lining up with TRBD1. Germline V lookup: CDR1 SGHTS, CDR2 YDEGEE. The length of the CDR3 is 15 residues. Unmatched junction bases numbered 6, after V lost 1 base and J lost 3 bases. The CDR3 nucleotides read TGTGCCAGCAGCTTGCAGGGGGCAGGAAACTACGAGCAGTACTTC. Its protein product is CASSLQGAGNYEQYF.

This sequence joins TRBV5-4 and TRBJ2-7; the D gene could be TRBD1 or TRBD2 (5 bases each). There are 14 residues in the CDR3. Per the germline V gene, CDR1 is SGHNT and CDR2 is YYREEE (reference sequence). V was trimmed by 0 bases and J by 2 bases, leaving 9 bases between them. The CDR3 region has the DNA TGTGCCAGCAGCTTGGATCAGGGAGCCTACGAGCAGTACTTC. Protein product: CASSLDQGAYEQYF. Full variable domain (missing parts from reference TRBV5-4 and TRBJ2-7): ETGVTQSPTHLIKTRGQQVTLRCSSQSGHNTVSWYQQALGQGPQFIFQYYREEENGRGNFPPRFSGLQFPNYSSELNVNALELDDSALYLCASSLDQGAYEQYFGPGTRLTVT.

J is TRBJ1-1 and V is TRBV21-1; the table's D call, TRBD1, has no DNA check behind it. TRBV21-1 constitutes a pseudogene. This CDR3 contains 17 residues. For the CDR3, the DNA is TGTGCCAGCAGCAATCCCCGCCCGGACAGGGCGGAAACTGAAGCTTTCTTT. Translating gives CASSNPRPDRAETEAFF.

V usage is TRBV28 and J usage is TRBJ1-2; D is perhaps TRBD1 (6 bases). The ends were cut back, 4 bases at V and 6 bases at J, with 15 bases in the middle. The CDR3 length is 14 residues. Germline V gene lookup returns CDR1 MDHEN and CDR2 SYDVKM. The CDR3 DNA reads as TGTGCCAGCAGTTCAGCACAGGGATGGGATGGCTACACCTTC. Translation: CASSSAQGWDGYTF.

This chain links TRBV28 with TRBJ2-7, with no clear D. Trimming took 1 base from V and 6 from J, leaving 7 bases between them. Germline CDR1 MDHEN, CDR2 SYDVKM. This CDR3 spans 12 amino acids. The CDR3 loop reads CASSLSFGEQYF. In DNA, the CDR3 is TGTGCCAGCAGTTTATCCTTCGGCGAGCAGTACTTC.

V usage is TRBV13 and J usage is TRBJ1-5; a possible D gene is TRBD1 (6 bases). The V end lost 2 bases, the J end lost 11 bases, and 19 bases lay between the germline ends. In germline, CDR1 is PRHDT, CDR2 FYEKMQ (reference sequence). This CDR3 is 15 amino acids long. Here the CDR3 reads CASSLITGSSSAQHF. CDR3 coding DNA: TGTGCCAGCAGCTTAATAACAGGGTCGTCTTCGGCCCAGCATTTT.

This chain links TRBV10-3 with TRBJ2-7; TRBD2 matches at 7 bases. Germline loops: CDR1 ENHRY, CDR2 SYGVKD. The CDR3 consists of 14 residues. Trimming took 2 bases from V and 2 from J; bases not matched to a gene: 3. The CDR3 here is CAISEGGGPYEQYF. The CDR3 DNA sequence: TGTGCCATCAGTGAGGGGGGGGGACCCTACGAGCAGTACTTC.